The 9 T cell receptor beta chains given below trace back to one sample, sequenced in a study of blood T cell repertoires in COVID-19. Assay used: immunoSEQ multiplex PCR; TCRdb lists only in-frame clones, some missing. This table has about 300,000 clones, 89% appearing once. The sample was peripheral blood. The source of these receptors is a woman in her twenties or thirties with COVID-19, enrolled during active disease.

The chain employs TRBV6-5 and TRBJ2-7, with a possible D match to TRBD1 (6 bases). The CDR3 extends over 14 amino acids. V dropped 6 bases and J dropped 5 bases, with 17 bases sitting between them. Germline V gene lookup returns CDR1 MNHEY and CDR2 SVGAGI. The CDR3 reads CASRSRGSLDEQYF. CDR3 coding DNA: TGTGCCAGCAGGTCCAGGGGAAGTCTCGACGAGCAGTACTTC.

CDR3 in DNA: TGTGCCAGCAGCCCCTGGGGCACTAACTATGGCTACACCTTC. The encoded protein is CASSPWGTNYGYTF. The chain links TRBV7-9 to TRBJ1-2; a weak D match, TRBD1 (5 bases). The V and J ends lost 5 bases and 0 bases respectively, with 10 bases between them. CDR1 SEHNR and CDR2 FQNEAQ come from the germline V gene (reference sequence). The CDR3 spans 14 residues.

This clone was recorded only once. The V and J genes are TRBV5-6 and TRBJ1-5, with D possibly TRBD1 on 6 matching bases. This CDR3 has 15 residues. Germline loops: CDR1 SGHDT, CDR2 YYEEEE. The ends were cut back, 1 base at V and 7 bases at J, with 15 bases in the middle. The CDR3 reads CASSLTGQKEQPQHF. The CDR3 coding sequence is TGTGCCAGCAGCTTGACAGGGCAGAAGGAGCAGCCCCAGCATTTT.

The chain joins TRBV6-5 to TRBJ1-1; the D gene is possibly TRBD1 (5 bases). The CDR3 sequence is 12 residues long. CDR1 is MNHEY and CDR2 is SVGAGI in the germline V gene. V was clipped by 8 bases and J by 4 bases, with 11 bases between them. The CDR3 DNA reads as TGTGCCAGCTCCTGGGGGGGCACTGAAGCTTTCTTT. It is translated as CASSWGGTEAFF.

V and J are TRBV5-8 and TRBJ2-2, with 8 bases fitting TRBD2. CDR1 is SGHTS and CDR2 is YDEGEE in the germline V gene. Germline trimming cut 5 bases from V and 4 bases from J; bases unmatched to any gene: 10. The CDR3 covers 16 residues. As DNA, the CDR3 is TGTGCCAGCAGATCCGGGAGGGGCGCGGGCACCGGGGAGCTGTTTTTT. It yields the protein CASRSGRGAGTGELFF.

This chain connects TRBV4-2 to TRBJ2-4; 7 bases match TRBD1. Germline lookup yields CDR1 LGHNA and CDR2 YNFKEQ. CDR3 size: 16 residues. Trimming cost V 3 bases and J 0 bases; bases outside gene matches: 5. CDR3 protein: CASSQSDRPAKNIQYF. In nucleotides, the CDR3 is TGTGCCAGCAGCCAGTCGGACAGGCCAGCCAAAAACATTCAGTACTTC.

This chain joins TRBV3-1 (or the pseudogene TRBV3-2) and TRBJ2-1; TRBD2 aligns across 13 bases. V lost 3 bases, J lost 7 bases, and 0 bases stayed unmatched. In germline, CDR1 is LGHDT, CDR2 YNNKEL (reference sequence). The CDR3 is made up of 14 amino acids. DNA of the CDR3: TGTGCCAGCAGCCAGGGACTAGCGGGGAATGAGCAGTTCTTC. This gives the protein CASSQGLAGNEQFF.

The rearrangement joins TRBV4-1 to TRBJ2-7, with TRBD1 matching 8 bases. Germline V lookup: CDR1 MGHRA, CDR2 YSYEKL. The CDR3 loop spans 13 amino acids. V lost 8 bases, J lost 7 bases, and 10 bases stayed unmatched. The CDR3 here is CASGPQGAREQYF. The CDR3, as DNA: TGCGCCAGCGGGCCGCAGGGGGCAAGGGAGCAGTACTTC.

The rearrangement links TRBV12-5 to TRBJ2-5, with 16 bases matching TRBD2. Losses at the gene ends were 0 bases for V and 4 bases for J; bases not matched to a gene: 8. CDR1 LGHNT and CDR2 FRNRAP come from the germline V gene. The CDR3 contains 19 residues. The DNA for the CDR3 is TGTGCTAGTGGTTTGGTCGGGACTAGCGGGGGGGCATGGGTAGAGACCCAGTACTTC. Encoded protein: CASGLVGTSGGAWVETQYF.